This T cell receptor (beta chain) derives from a study of T-cell memory formation after mild COVID-19. As to this clonotype: No antigen is known for it.

5'RACE with constant-segment primers yielded barcoded, UMI-tagged TCR alpha and TCR beta cDNA libraries. TCRdb passed the 5' RACE reads through MiXCR, listing each CDR3 protein once. The table lists over 250,000 distinct CDR3 sequences, more than 15% of them singletons, with more than 20% in the top ten. Study-wide results and limits: The study found balanced CD4/CD8 in clones contracting day 15 to 85 and a CD4+ lean in later expanders.

V shed 1 base, J shed 3 bases, and the junction held 6 bases outside the gene matches. CDR1 LNHDA and CDR2 SQIVND come from the germline V gene (reference sequence). This CDR3 comprises 16 residues. The TCR originated in a man aged 18 to 30 who had mild COVID-19 (a few samples of this study predate the infection). Cell type and time point are not known. The material sequenced was PBMCs or a T cell subset sorted from them (not recorded which). V and J are TRBV19 and TRBJ2-1; 7 bases fit TRBD1. The CDR3 sequence: CASSIGLGQVYNEQFF. The CDR3 region has the DNA TGTGCCAGTAGTATAGGACTCGGACAGGTCTACAATGAGCAGTTCTTC.